This is a list of T cell receptor beta chains from one sample in a study of blood T cell repertoires in COVID-19. Only in-frame clones appear in the TCRdb table, and some are missing; sequencing was by immunoSEQ multiplex PCR. The sample records a few hundred thousand clones, 90% being singletons. The sample was peripheral blood. The receptors were gathered from a woman aged 60-75 years with COVID-19, enrolled during active disease. CDR3s include the opening cysteine and the closing phenylalanine or tryptophan. D genes are given only for firm matches. The size entry is marked missing in some rows and otherwise reads once, few, many or a size class.

NA | TRBJ2-3 | TRBV4-3 | TRBD2 | CASSHYSGGTSDTQYF | TGCGCCAGCAGCCATTATAGCGGGGGGACGTCAGATACGCAGTATTTT
NA | TRBJ2-2 | TRBV6-6 | TRBD2 | CASSFSGRNTGELFF | TGTGCCAGCAGCTTTAGCGGGAGGAACACCGGGGAGCTGTTTTTT
NA | TRBJ1-2 | TRBV19 | NA | CASSWEGRNYGYTF | TGTGCCAGTAGTTGGGAGGGAAGGAACTATGGCTACACCTTC
NA | TRBJ2-2 | TRBV9 | NA | CASSVAFNTGELFF | TGTGCCAGCAGCGTAGCGTTTAACACCGGGGAGCTGTTTTTT
NA | TRBJ2-5 | TRBV14 | TRBD2 | CASSPWGGMETQYF | TGTGCCAGCAGCCCTTGGGGGGGAATGGAGACCCAGTACTTC
NA | TRBJ1-1 | TRBV3-1/TRBV3-2 | NA | CASSPRGGKTEAFF | TGTGCCAGCAGCCCCAGGGGTGGGAAGACTGAAGCTTTCTTT
once | TRBJ2-1 | TRBV11-2 | NA | CASSLDSPSYNEQFF | TGTGCCAGCAGCTTAGATTCCCCTTCCTACAATGAGCAGTTCTTC
NA | TRBJ1-6 | TRBV19 | NA | CASSIARDTSPLHF | TGTGCCAGTAGTATAGCCAGGGACACTTCACCCCTCCACTTT
once | TRBJ2-3 | TRBV5-1 | TRBD1 | CASSFTGDSTDTQYF | TGCGCCAGCAGCTTTACAGGGGACAGCACAGATACGCAGTATTTT
NA | TRBJ1-1 | TRBV7-2 | NA | CASSPFRVSTEAFF | TGTGCCAGCAGCCCATTTCGGGTGAGCACTGAAGCTTTCTTT
once | TRBJ2-1 | TRBV5-8 | NA | CASSALPGRSSYNEQFF | TGTGCCAGCAGCGCGCTCCCCGGTAGGAGCTCCTACAATGAGCAGTTCTTC
NA | TRBJ2-7 | TRBV7-9 | TRBD1 | CASSWDRGYEQYF | TGTGCCAGCAGCTGGGACAGGGGCTACGAGCAGTACTTC
NA | TRBJ2-2 | TRBV9 | NA | CASSAHTVSRNTGELFF | TGTGCCAGCAGCGCGCACACAGTTTCGAGGAACACCGGGGAGCTGTTTTTT
NA | TRBJ2-7 | TRBV19 | TRBD2 | CASSISLAGGSYEQYF | TGTGCCAGTAGTATTAGTCTAGCGGGGGGGTCCTACGAGCAGTACTTC
NA | TRBJ2-3 | TRBV9 | NA | CASSTRGDHRIDTQYF | TGTGCCAGCAGCACCCGCGGGGACCATCGTATAGATACGCAGTATTTT
NA | TRBJ1-2 | TRBV10-3 | NA | CAISDSYGYTF | TGTGCCATCAGTGACAGCTATGGCTACACCTTC
NA | TRBJ1-2 | TRBV29-1 | NA | CSVDPDYGYTF | TGCAGCGTTGATCCAGACTATGGCTACACCTTC
few | TRBJ1-1 | TRBV27 | NA | CASRYRAEAFF | TGTGCCAGCCGGTATCGGGCTGAAGCTTTCTTT
NA | TRBJ2-7 | TRBV25-1 | NA | CASVGQNSYEQYF | TGTGCCAGCGTAGGACAGAACTCCTACGAGCAGTACTTC
NA | TRBJ1-6 | TRBV11-2 | NA | CASSLGRGSPLHF | TGTGCCAGCAGCTTAGGTCGGGGATCACCCCTCCACTTT
NA | TRBJ1-2 | TRBV14 | NA | CASSQELYSYGYTF | TGTGCCAGCAGCCAAGAATTGTATAGCTATGGCTACACCTTC
NA | TRBJ2-2 | TRBV18 | NA | CASSPTGGAVTGELFF | TGTGCCAGCTCACCAACCGGCGGGGCGGTCACCGGGGAGCTGTTTTTT
NA | TRBJ2-1 | TRBV6-2/TRBV6-3 | NA | CASSRTINEGGRRNEQFF | TGTGCCAGCAGCCGGACGATAAATGAGGGGGGGCGTAGGAATGAGCAGTTCTTC
once | TRBJ1-3 | TRBV19 | NA | CASKPGGSGNTIYF | TGTGCCAGTAAACCGGGCGGGTCTGGAAACACCATATATTTT
few | TRBJ1-3 | TRBV4-1 | TRBD1 | CASSQTGTSGNTIYF | TGCGCCAGCAGCCAGACAGGGACCTCTGGAAACACCATATATTTT
NA | TRBJ1-1 | TRBV5-1 | TRBD1 | CASGTGASNTEAFF | TGCGCCAGCGGGACAGGGGCCTCGAACACTGAAGCTTTCTTT
NA | TRBJ2-1 | TRBV4-1 | TRBD2 | CASSSSGGAYNEQFF | TGCGCCAGCAGCTCCAGCGGGGGGGCCTACAATGAGCAGTTCTTC
NA | TRBJ2-2 | TRBV21-1 | NA | CASRTGSGELFF | TGTGCCAGCAGGACAGGGTCCGGGGAGCTGTTTTTT